Shown below are 21 T cell receptor beta chains from a single sample sequenced in a study of blood T cell repertoires in COVID-19. TCRdb keeps only in-frame clones here, not all; method: immunoSEQ multiplex PCR. The sample contains roughly 75,000 clones, 85% to 90% of which appear only once. Source material: peripheral blood. The receptors were sampled from a man aged 55-75 years with acute or convalescent COVID-19.

CDR3 amino acids: CASSESPTSAQYF. In DNA, the CDR3 is TGTGCCAGCAGTGAATCCCCTACTAGCGCGCAGTACTTC. This chain joins TRBV25-1 and TRBJ2-7; 7 nucleotides align to TRBD2. CDR3 size: 13 residues. Losses at the gene ends were 1 base for V and 9 bases for J; bases not matched to a gene: 6. Germline loops: CDR1 MGHDK, CDR2 SYGVNS.

In this sample, this clone turned up once. The chain links TRBV6-2 or TRBV6-3 to TRBJ2-3; 7 nucleotides align to TRBD2. Per germline, CDR1 MNHEY and CDR2 SVGEGT. The V gene end was trimmed by 2 bases and the J gene end by 0 bases; junction bases not matched to a gene: 5. This CDR3 is 16 amino acids long. The CDR3 bases are TGTGCCAGCAGTTACGGGCTAGCGGCGAGCACAGATACGCAGTATTTT. Protein sequence: CASSYGLAASTDTQYF.

V and J are TRBV11-3 and TRBJ1-5; the D is unclear. Germline CDR1 and CDR2: SGHNT and YENEEA. This CDR3 is built from 11 residues. Trimming pared 6 bases from V and 5 bases from J, leaving 5 bases between. CDR3 sequence (DNA): TGTGCCAGCAGGCGCTATCAGCCCCAGCATTTT. Protein sequence: CASRRYQPQHF. Full variable domain (rest looked up from reference TRBV11-3 and TRBJ1-5): EAGVVQSPRYKIIEKKQPVAFWCNPISGHNTLYWYLQNLGQGPELLIRYENEEAVDDSQLPKDRFSAERLKGVDSTLKIQPAELGDSAVYLCASRRYQPQHFGDGTRLSIL.

The V and J genes are TRBV11-3 and TRBJ2-1; D may be TRBD2 (6 bases). CDR3 length: 16 amino acids. The ends were cut back, 1 base at V and 1 base at J, with 11 bases in the middle. Germline V gene sequence: CDR1 SGHNT, CDR2 YENEEA. This chain's CDR3 is CASSLGGGGSYNEQFF. CDR3 DNA: TGTGCCAGCAGCTTAGGAGGTGGGGGGTCCTACAATGAGCAGTTCTTC.

This chain uses TRBV6-1 with TRBJ1-2; D uncertain. Trimming left V 0 bases short and J 7 bases short, with 12 bases between. Germline V gives CDR1 MNHNS, CDR2 SASEGT. The CDR3 loop spans 14 amino acids. The CDR3 spells CASSEAAGEAGYTF. The CDR3 bases are TGTGCCAGCAGTGAAGCGGCGGGAGAAGCTGGCTACACCTTC.

The chain combines TRBV6-5 with TRBJ2-5, with TRBD2 matching over 7 bases. This CDR3 has 14 amino acids. Germline V gene data show CDR1 as MNHEY and CDR2 as SVGAGI. V was pared by 9 bases and J by 5 bases, with 12 bases of the junction left unmatched. CDR3: CARVVAGARETQYF. Here the CDR3 DNA reads TGTGCCAGGGTGGTTGCGGGAGCTCGGGAGACCCAGTACTTC.

This clone has only one observation. This chain links TRBV7-3 with TRBJ1-5, with 7 bases lining up with TRBD1. V trimming: 5 bases; J trimming: 6 bases; junction bases outside the gene matches: 4. The CDR3 covers 13 residues. Germline V gives CDR1 SGHTA, CDR2 FQGTGA. The CDR3 is CASSRQGGQPQHF. DNA for the CDR3: TGTGCCAGCAGCCGACAGGGCGGTCAGCCCCAGCATTTT.

V is TRBV18 and J is TRBJ1-1; tentatively, D is TRBD1 (6 bases). The CDR3 sequence is 13 residues long. Germline V gives CDR1 KGHSH, CDR2 LQKENI. V lost 4 bases and J lost 3, with 9 bases in between. The CDR3 nucleotides are TGTGCCAGCTCACAATACAGGGACACTGAAGCTTTCTTT. Its translation: CASSQYRDTEAFF.

This chain links TRBV5-1 with TRBJ2-1; the match to TRBD1 covers 8 bases. With V trimmed by 3 bases and J by 6 bases, 5 bases remained unmatched. This CDR3 contains 14 residues. The germline gives CDR1 SGHRS, CDR2 YFSETQ. Here the CDR3 DNA reads TGCGCCAGCAGCTCGGGACAGGCACTCAATGAGCAGTTCTTC. As protein: CASSSGQALNEQFF. Drawing the rest from reference TRBV5-1 and TRBJ2-1, the complete variable domain is KAGVTQTPRYLIKTRGQQVTLSCSPISGHRSVSWYQQTPGQGLQFLFEYFSETQRNKGNFPGRFSGRQFSNSRSEMNVSTLELGDSALYLCASSSGQALNEQFFGPGTRLTVL.

This chain joins TRBV24-1 and TRBJ2-3, with 9 nucleotides matching TRBD2. CDR1 and CDR2 (germline): KGHDR, SFDVKD. The CDR3 extends over 16 amino acids. Trimming at V came to 1 base and at J to 3 bases, leaving 4 bases not matched to a gene. CDR3 in DNA: TGTGCCACCAGTGATTTTAGCGGGAGAGGGACAGATACGCAGTATTTT. Protein product: CATSDFSGRGTDTQYF.

CDR3 in DNA: TGTGCCAGCAGCTTAACCATAACGGGAGGGCCGCCCGGGGAGCTGTTTTTT. Residues: CASSLTITGGPPGELFF. V usage is TRBV7-9 and J usage is TRBJ2-2; 8 bases line up with TRBD2. This CDR3 region has 17 residues. The germline gives CDR1 SEHNR, CDR2 FQNEAQ (reference sequence). The trim removed 2 bases at V and 6 bases at J, leaving 11 bases unmatched.

The chain is built from TRBV24-1 and TRBJ2-7; D is possibly TRBD2 (7 bases). The CDR3 length is 13 residues. The ends were cut back, 4 bases at V and 6 bases at J, with 12 bases in the middle. CDR1 and CDR2 (germline): KGHDR, SFDVKD. The CDR3 loop is CATSERGQGEQYF. The CDR3 DNA reads as TGTGCCACCAGTGAGCGGGGGCAGGGCGAGCAGTACTTC.

This rearrangement joins TRBV10-3 to TRBJ1-1; maybe TRBD1 (5 bases). The ends were cut back, 2 bases at V and 7 bases at J, with 14 bases in the middle. Per the germline V gene, CDR1 is ENHRY and CDR2 is SYGVKD. The CDR3 spans 14 residues. In DNA form, the CDR3 reads TGTGCCATCAGTGAGGCAGGGCCTCTTGGTGAAGCTTTCTTT. Its translation: CAISEAGPLGEAFF.

This chain connects TRBV5-1 to TRBJ2-3; 13 bases agree with TRBD2. The germline V gene encodes CDR1 SGHRS and CDR2 YFSETQ. This CDR3 is built from 16 residues. The ends lost 4 bases at V and 5 bases at J; junction bases unmatched: 7. CDR3 nucleotide sequence: TGCGCCAGCAGCAAGGAGGGACTAGCGGGAATAGATACGCAGTATTTT. Amino acid sequence: CASSKEGLAGIDTQYF.

The chain couples TRBV9 to TRBJ2-3, with 10 bases lining up with TRBD2. Germline CDR1 and CDR2: SGDLS and YYNGEE. The V segment lost 3 bases and the J segment 2 bases; nucleotides outside the gene matches: 3. The CDR3 is 15 amino acids. CDR3 bases: TGTGCCAGCAGCGAAGGACTAGCGGACACAGATACGCAGTATTTT. Translation gives CASSEGLADTDTQYF. Together with reference TRBV9 and TRBJ2-3, the CDR3 gives the full variable domain: DSGVTQTPKHLITATGQRVTLRCSPRSGDLSVYWYQQSLDQGLQFLIQYYNGEERAKGNILERFSAQQFPDLHSELNLSSLELGDSALYFCASSEGLADTDTQYFGPGTRLTVL.

The chain recombines TRBV14 with TRBJ2-7; 14 bases align to TRBD2. CDR1 is SGHDN and CDR2 is FVKESK in the germline V gene. The V segment lost 6 bases and the J segment 8 bases; nucleotides outside the gene matches: 6. The CDR3 has 14 amino acids. This CDR3 reads CASRTGTSGSQQYF. CDR3 sequence (DNA): TGTGCCAGCAGAACCGGGACTAGCGGGAGTCAGCAGTACTTC.

This sequence joins TRBV27 and TRBJ2-7; D possibly corresponds to TRBD1 (5 bases). This CDR3 contains 14 residues. Germline V gene sequence: CDR1 MNHEY, CDR2 SMNVEV (reference sequence). V was cut by 8 bases and J by 0 bases, with 14 bases left in between. The CDR3 sequence is CASSLRGHSYEQYF. CDR3 coding DNA: TGTGCCAGCTCGTTAAGGGGCCACTCCTACGAGCAGTACTTC.

The chain uses TRBV5-1 and TRBJ1-2, with 7 bases identical to TRBD1. J was trimmed by 0 bases and V by 1 base; bases with no gene match: 3. CDR1 and CDR2 (germline): SGHRS, YFSETQ. The CDR3 consists of 15 residues. CDR3 in amino acids: CASSLLGGSNYGYTF. The CDR3 DNA is TGCGCCAGCAGCTTGTTAGGGGGCTCTAACTATGGCTACACCTTC.

The V gene is TRBV27, the J gene TRBJ2-2, with 7 positions matching TRBD2. From germline, CDR1 is MNHEY and CDR2 SMNVEV (reference sequence). The length of the CDR3 is 16 residues. Trimming took 5 bases from V and 0 from J; bases not matched to a gene: 6. The CDR3 loop reads CASSPRLAANTGELFF. DNA for the CDR3: TGTGCCAGCAGTCCCCGGCTAGCGGCGAACACCGGGGAGCTGTTTTTT.

The V and J genes are TRBV30 and TRBJ2-6, with a weak D call TRBD1 (5 bases). Trimming took off 1 base at V and 0 bases at J, with 13 bases between the two ends. This CDR3 is built from 17 residues. The germline gives CDR1 GTSNPN, CDR2 SVGIG (reference sequence). The CDR3: CAWSGRGLSSGANVLTF. The DNA of the CDR3 is TGTGCCTGGAGTGGAAGGGGCCTTAGCTCTGGGGCCAACGTCCTGACTTTC.

This CDR3 reads CASSLVWDRADTQYF. For the CDR3, the DNA is TGTGCCAGCAGCTTAGTATGGGACAGGGCAGATACGCAGTATTTT. The chain links TRBV11-1 to TRBJ2-3, with 9 bases aligning to TRBD1. Germline V lookup: CDR1 SGHAT, CDR2 FQDESV (reference sequence). The CDR3 has 15 residues. V dropped 1 base and J dropped 4; count of bases not matched to a gene: 3.